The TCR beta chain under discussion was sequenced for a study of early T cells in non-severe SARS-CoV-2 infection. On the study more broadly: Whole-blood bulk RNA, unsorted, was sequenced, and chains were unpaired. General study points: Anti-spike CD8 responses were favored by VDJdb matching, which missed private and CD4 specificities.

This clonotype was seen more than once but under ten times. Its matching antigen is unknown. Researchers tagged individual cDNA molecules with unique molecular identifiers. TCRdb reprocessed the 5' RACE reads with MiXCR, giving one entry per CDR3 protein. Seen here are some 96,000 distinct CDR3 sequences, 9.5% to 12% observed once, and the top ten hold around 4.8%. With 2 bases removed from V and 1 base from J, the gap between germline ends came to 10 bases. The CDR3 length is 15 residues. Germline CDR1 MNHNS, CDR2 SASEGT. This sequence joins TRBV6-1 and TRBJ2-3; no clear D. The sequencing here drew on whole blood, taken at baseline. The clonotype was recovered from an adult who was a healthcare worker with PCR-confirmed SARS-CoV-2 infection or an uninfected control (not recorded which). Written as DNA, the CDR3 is TGTGCCAGCAGTGAACCCCTTCGCGGCACAGATACGCAGTATTTT. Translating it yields CASSEPLRGTDTQYF.